This TCR beta chain is drawn from a study of blood T cell repertoires in COVID-19. About the study: The United States, Italy and Spain provided the acute and convalescent COVID-19 samples. The cDNA or gDNA used as material had been derived from T cells, B-cell-depleted T cells, or PBMCs.

Germline assignment: CDR1 SGHTA and CDR2 FQGNSA. With 5 bases clipped from V and 4 bases from J, the junction kept 7 bases outside the gene matches. This CDR3 spans 14 amino acids. Authors' analysis steps: Reference gene primer amplification gave nucleated cell count estimates. TCRdb's copy holds only in-frame clones and misses some; the assay was immunoSEQ multiplex PCR. V, J and clone size were drawn from that table, and D and trimming were deduced from the DNA. The sample has fewer than 300,000 clones; approximately 90% are singletons. Categorization into cohorts depended on clinical history that participants reported.

The chain carries TRBV7-2 and TRBJ2-7; 8 nucleotides agree with TRBD1. What was sequenced was PBMCs or T cells enriched from blood (not recorded which). The receptor was derived from a woman in her thirties or forties with acute COVID-19. The CDR3 DNA reads as TGTGCCAGCAGCCCCCTACGGGACAGGTACGAGCAGTACTTC. Translation: CASSPLRDRYEQYF. Using reference TRBV7-2 and TRBJ2-7 for the parts outside the CDR3, the full variable domain is GAGVSQSPSNKVTEKGKDVELRCDPISGHTALYWYRQSLGQGLEFLIYFQGNSAPDKSGLPSDRFSAERTGGSVSTLTIQRTQQEDSAVYLCASSPLRDRYEQYFGPGTRLTVT.